These T cell receptor beta chains were read from a single sample in a study of immune evolution from preneoplasia to lung adenocarcinoma. The assay was immunoSEQ multiplex PCR, and TCRdb's table has in-frame clones only and misses some. Of roughly 40,000 clones listed, about 73% were seen once; the top ten hold around 6.1%. The sample comprised FFPE invasive lung adenocarcinoma tissue. The origin of the receptors is a person between 55 and 69 years old with lung adenocarcinoma. The CDR3 runs from the conserved cysteine through the conserved F or W.

16 TRBJ2-5 TRBV10-2 CASSEVVQREGGTQYF
17 TRBJ1-5 TRBV18 CASSPYMTEFSNQPQHF
15 TRBJ1-5 TRBV6-5 CASSLTWGANQPQHF
13 TRBJ1-4 TRBV5-4 CASSSATNEKLFF
12 NA TRBV28 CATRGGPYEQYF
15 TRBJ1-1 TRBV11-2 CASSSYRDSLRRAFF
13 TRBJ2-7 TRBV2 CASKELGPSEQYF
18 TRBJ1-5 TRBV27 CASSLIPPGRGSNQPQHF
15 TRBJ2-3 TRBV7-9 CASSLANRGSDTQYF
15 TRBJ2-5 TRBV5-1 CASRSRTGSQETQYF
14 TRBJ1-2 TRBV6-6 CASSYKGRDYGYTF
15 TRBJ2-7 TRBV18 CASSAGTGGTYEQYF
15 TRBJ1-4 TRBV7-6 CASSLVPGTNEKLFF
13 TRBJ2-1 TRBV7-9 CASSLGGHNEQFF
15 TRBJ2-7 TRBV7-8 CASSPGAGNVNEQYF
14 TRBJ1-4 TRBV7-2 CASSLVRGDEKLFF
13 TRBJ1-1 TRBV13 CASSTGMYTEAFF
14 TRBJ2-5 TRBV7-2 CASSWGTNQETQYF
16 TRBJ1-1 TRBV5-1 CASSRRTGPINTEAFF
11 TRBJ1-2 TRBV5-8 CASSLAEGYTF
13 TRBJ1-2 TRBV28 CASRDSTVHGYTF
15 TRBJ1-5 TRBV9 CASSVSSSGNQPQHF
16 TRBJ2-2 TRBV7-6 CASSFLPGVDTGELFF
14 TRBJ2-7 TRBV10-3 CAISRDRGTYEQYF
15 TRBJ2-7 TRBV12-5 CASGLAPFPYDEQYF
14 TRBJ2-1 TRBV5-5 CASSTRDRGNEQFF
13 TRBJ1-5 TRBV5-1 CASSLEGVQPQHF
13 TRBJ2-7 TRBV28 CVSSVGGSYEQYF
13 TRBJ1-3 TRBV2 CASRADSGNTIYF
16 TRBJ2-3 TRBV9 CASSVGGTVRTDTQYF
14 TRBJ2-7 TRBV19 CASSIGDSSYEQYF
16 TRBJ2-3 TRBV11-2 CASSKDRGESTDTQYF
15 TRBJ1-4 TRBV30 CAWSSPGTANEKLFF
18 TRBJ1-5 TRBV4-2 CASSQAPVGVGSNQPQHF
15 TRBJ1-1 TRBV5-1 CASSSQTPMNTEAFF
19 TRBJ2-1 TRBV18 CASSPRLAGGKSSYNEQFF
15 TRBJ1-3 TRBV6-5 CASSYRTGQGNTIYF
14 TRBJ2-1 TRBV5-1 CASSLTGGYNEQFF
11 TRBJ2-5 TRBV28 CASSLVGAQYF
15 TRBJ2-1 TRBV9 CASSVEVGGDNEQFF
15 TRBJ2-7 TRBV19 CASSSSGRSPYEQYF
14 TRBJ2-4 TRBV7-8 CASSLGGTKNIQYF
16 TRBJ1-2 TRBV19 CASCVLLGGDGYGYTF
13 TRBJ1-4 TRBV19 CASSMRGNEKLFF
16 TRBJ2-6 TRBV18 CASSPLEGSGANVLTF
13 TRBJ2-7 TRBV10-3 CALGTGTYYEQYF
15 TRBJ2-3 TRBV9 CASSARGRGTDTQYF
16 TRBJ1-1 TRBV10-2 CASSDGPDRGGTEAFF
16 TRBJ2-1 TRBV21-1 CASSKFGSGRGQEQFF
14 TRBJ1-5 TRBV28 CATQQVNSNQPQHF
14 TRBJ2-6 TRBV30 CAWSSTSGANVLTF
16 TRBJ2-2 TRBV9 CASSVVAGVGTGELFF
14 TRBJ2-7 TRBV27 CASSSAERRDEQYF
17 TRBJ2-1 TRBV6-1 CASSEAPLAGGYNEQFF
15 TRBJ2-3 TRBV18 CASSPEQGSTDTQYF